The rows below give T cell receptor beta chains drawn from one sample of a study of cytomegalovirus exposure and HLA in healthy donors. The protocol was immunoSEQ multiplex PCR, while the TCRdb copy is restricted to in-frame clones and leaves out a portion. The sample includes roughly 150,000 clones, almost 80% seen only once; the top ten take 9.7%. Sample: PBMCs. The receptors here all came from a man between 18 and 29 years old in good health and CMV-seropositive. CDR3s include the opening cysteine and the closing phenylalanine or tryptophan. The D gene is left open where the match is weak. The size field is filled for only some rows; it gives once, few, many or a size class.

size | J | D | V | CDR3 | DNA
once | TRBJ2-7 | . | TRBV30 | CAWSAEGGPGDPDEQYF | TGTGCCTGGAGTGCAGAGGGCGGGCCAGGGGATCCCGACGAGCAGTACTTC
. | TRBJ2-7 | . | TRBV4-2 | CASSQDLVESSYEQYF | TGTGCCAGCAGCCAAGACCTAGTGGAGTCCTCCTACGAGCAGTACTTC
. | TRBJ1-2 | . | TRBV28 | CASSEPRTVNYGYTF | TGTGCCAGCAGTGAACCACGGACAGTAAACTATGGCTACACCTTC
. | TRBJ2-2 | . | TRBV7-8 | CASSSPTGNTGELFF | TGTGCCAGCAGCTCTCCGACAGGGAACACCGGGGAGCTGTTTTTT
. | TRBJ1-1 | . | TRBV21-1 | CARGKGTGFMAMNTEAFF | TGTGCCAGGGGGAAAGGGACAGGGTTTATGGCCATGAACACTGAAGCTTTCTTT
. | TRBJ1-1 | TRBD1 | TRBV5-1 | CASSLGTANTEAFF | TGCGCCAGCAGCTTAGGGACAGCGAACACTGAAGCTTTCTTT
. | TRBJ2-5 | . | TRBV6-1 | CASSDYFVREVEETQYF | TGTGCCAGCAGTGATTATTTCGTACGAGAAGTAGAAGAGACCCAGTACTTC
. | TRBJ2-7 | TRBD1 | TRBV6-1 | CASRGDSYEQYF | TGTGCCAGCAGGGGGGACAGCTACGAGCAGTACTTC
. | TRBJ2-3 | . | TRBV29-1 | CSVVAYTDTQYF | TGCAGCGTTGTAGCGTACACAGATACGCAGTATTTT
few | TRBJ2-7 | TRBD1 | TRBV28 | CASSRDLTGGGGQYF | TGTGCCAGCAGCCGAGATTTAACAGGGGGCGGAGGGCAGTACTTC
few | TRBJ1-1 | . | TRBV4-1 | CASSQEQGNTEAFF | TGCGCCAGCAGCCAAGAACAGGGAAACACTGAAGCTTTCTTT
. | TRBJ2-3 | TRBD1 | TRBV27 | CASSPMGTGGTDTQYF | TGTGCCAGCAGCCCTATGGGGACAGGGGGCACAGATACGCAGTATTTT
. | TRBJ2-6 | TRBD1 | TRBV11-2 | CASSQGGLPPSGANVLTF | TGTGCCAGCAGCCAAGGGGGCTTACCCCCCTCTGGGGCCAACGTCCTGACTTTC
. | TRBJ1-1 | . | TRBV28 | CASSYSFGEGTEAFF | TGTGCCAGCAGTTATTCCTTCGGGGAAGGCACTGAAGCTTTCTTT
few | TRBJ2-1 | . | TRBV11-2 | CASTTPWGDNEQFF | TGTGCCAGCACCACCCCGTGGGGGGACAATGAGCAGTTCTTC
. | TRBJ2-7 | . | TRBV4-1 | CASSLTTGTYEQYF | TGCGCCAGCAGCCTGACGACAGGTACCTACGAGCAGTACTTC
. | TRBJ1-2 | TRBD1 | TRBV5-6 | CASSLKSGTVYGYTF | TGTGCCAGCAGCTTGAAATCCGGGACAGTTTATGGCTACACCTTC
few | TRBJ2-6 | . | TRBV28 | CASSPQGTGANVLTF | TGTGCCAGCAGTCCACAGGGCACCGGGGCCAACGTCCTGACTTTC
once | TRBJ2-7 | . | TRBV6-5 | CASSPGTYEQYF | TGTGCCAGCAGTCCCGGGACATACGAGCAGTACTTC
few | TRBJ1-5 | . | TRBV12-2 | CASRLRDRGSHQPQHF | TGTGCAAGTCGCTTACGGGACAGGGGATCGCATCAGCCCCAGCATTTT
. | TRBJ1-1 | TRBD1 | TRBV6-1 | CASSEIGQGATEAFF | TGTGCCAGCAGTGAAATTGGGCAGGGGGCGACTGAAGCTTTCTTT
. | TRBJ2-7 | TRBD1 | TRBV14 | CASSQDWQTGIYEQYF | TGTGCCAGCAGCCAAGATTGGCAGACAGGGATCTACGAGCAGTACTTC
. | TRBJ2-1 | . | TRBV11-2 | CASSTYNEQFF | TGTGCCAGCAGCACTTACAATGAGCAGTTCTTC
. | TRBJ2-5 | TRBD2 | TRBV18 | CASSPNAREGETQYF | TGTGCCAGCTCACCGAACGCTCGGGAGGGGGAGACCCAGTACTTC
few | TRBJ2-7 | . | TRBV7-9 | CASSLGSGFGEQYF | TGTGCCAGCAGCCTAGGCTCAGGGTTTGGCGAGCAGTACTTC
. | TRBJ2-2 | . | TRBV4-3 | CASSPETVIPGELFF | TGCGCCAGCAGCCCCGAAACGGTTATTCCCGGGGAGCTGTTTTTT
. | TRBJ2-7 | . | TRBV10-1 | CAVRGSYEQYF | TGCGCCGTCCGTGGCAGCTACGAGCAGTACTTC
few | TRBJ2-1 | TRBD2 | TRBV29-1 | CSVEEASGNEQFF | TGCAGCGTTGAGGAGGCTAGCGGTAATGAGCAGTTCTTC
. | TRBJ2-5 | . | TRBV28 | CASSPYPTRGQETQYF | TGTGCCAGCAGCCCATACCCCACTCGCGGGCAAGAGACCCAGTACTTC
. | TRBJ2-2 | . | TRBV27 | CASFRNTGELFF | TGTGCCAGTTTTAGGAACACCGGGGAGCTGTTTTTT
. | TRBJ1-1 | . | TRBV7-2 | CASSLSPGNTEAFF | TGTGCCAGCAGCTTATCGCCAGGGAACACTGAAGCTTTCTTT
. | TRBJ1-3 | . | TRBV5-4 | CASSLQGRAGNTIYF | TGTGCCAGCAGCTTGCAGGGTAGGGCTGGAAACACCATATATTTT
. | TRBJ1-5 | . | TRBV19 | CASSISGQPQHF | TGTGCCAGTAGTATTTCGGGTCAGCCCCAGCATTTT
. | TRBJ2-5 | TRBD2 | TRBV4-1 | CASSPPRGGGSSETQYF | TGCGCCAGCAGCCCCCCCCGGGGGGGAGGGTCAAGCGAGACCCAGTACTTC
. | TRBJ1-2 | TRBD1 | TRBV10-3 | CAISDSADRGLDGYTF | TGTGCCATCAGTGATAGTGCTGACAGGGGGCTTGATGGCTACACCTTC
few | TRBJ2-7 | . | TRBV6-5 | CASRPYRESPYEQYF | TGTGCCAGCAGGCCTTACAGGGAAAGTCCCTACGAGCAGTACTTC
. | TRBJ2-6 | . | TRBV19 | CASSALSLLEAGANVLTF | TGTGCCAGTAGTGCCCTGAGCTTATTGGAGGCTGGGGCCAACGTCCTGACTTTC
. | TRBJ2-1 | . | TRBV5-1 | CASSFSGTNNEQFF | TGCGCCAGCAGCTTTAGTGGGACAAACAATGAGCAGTTCTTC
. | TRBJ1-3 | . | TRBV15 | CATSSGSQSSGNTIYF | TGTGCCACCAGCAGTGGCAGTCAAAGCTCTGGAAACACCATATATTTT
. | TRBJ2-7 | . | TRBV4-2 | CASSHAVKGEQYF | TGTGCCAGCAGCCACGCCGTGAAGGGGGAGCAGTACTTC
. | TRBJ2-7 | TRBD2 | TRBV19 | CASSMVASGRAMLSYEQYF | TGTGCCAGTAGTATGGTGGCTAGCGGGAGGGCCATGTTGTCCTACGAGCAGTACTTC
. | TRBJ2-7 | . | TRBV5-4 | CASSLGAGLASNEQYF | TGTGCCAGCAGCTTGGGGGCAGGGCTAGCGTCCAACGAGCAGTACTTC
. | TRBJ2-2 | . | TRBV5-1 | CASIGTGELFF | TGCGCCAGCATCGGTACCGGGGAGCTGTTTTTT
. | TRBJ2-1 | TRBD2 | TRBV2 | CASSSRDYPYNEQFF | TGTGCCAGCAGTTCCCGGGACTACCCCTACAATGAGCAGTTCTTC
. | TRBJ2-1 | . | TRBV30 | CAWTSIAVYNEQFF | TGTGCCTGGACGTCTATAGCGGTGTACAATGAGCAGTTCTTC